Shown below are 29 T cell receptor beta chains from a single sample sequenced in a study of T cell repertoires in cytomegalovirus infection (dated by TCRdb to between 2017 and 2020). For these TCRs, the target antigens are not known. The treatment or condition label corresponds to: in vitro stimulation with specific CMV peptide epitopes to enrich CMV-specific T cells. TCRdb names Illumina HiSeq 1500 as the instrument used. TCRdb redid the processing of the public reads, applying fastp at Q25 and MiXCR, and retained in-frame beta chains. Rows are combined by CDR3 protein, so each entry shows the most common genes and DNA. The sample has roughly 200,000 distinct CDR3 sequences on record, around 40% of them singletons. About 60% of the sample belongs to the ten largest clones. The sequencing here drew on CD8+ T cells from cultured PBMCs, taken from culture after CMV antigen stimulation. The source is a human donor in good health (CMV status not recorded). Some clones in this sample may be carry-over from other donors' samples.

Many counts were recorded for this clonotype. The DNA of the CDR3 is TGTGCCAGCAGCGTTAGCGGATCAGATACGCAGTATTTT. It translates to CASSVSGSDTQYF. This chain joins TRBV7-2 and TRBJ2-3; a possible D gene is TRBD2 (6 bases). Germline CDR1 and CDR2: SGHTA and FQGNSA. Trimming stripped 5 bases from V and 4 bases from J, with 10 bases between. The CDR3 consists of 13 residues.

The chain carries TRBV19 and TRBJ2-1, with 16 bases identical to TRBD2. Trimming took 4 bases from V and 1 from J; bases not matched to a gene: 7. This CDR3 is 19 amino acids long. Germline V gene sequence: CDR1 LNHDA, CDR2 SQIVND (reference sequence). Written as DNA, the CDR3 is TGTGCCAGTAGTAAGGGGGGACTAGCGGGGGGGGATTCCTACAATGAGCAGTTCTTC. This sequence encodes CASSKGGLAGGDSYNEQFF.

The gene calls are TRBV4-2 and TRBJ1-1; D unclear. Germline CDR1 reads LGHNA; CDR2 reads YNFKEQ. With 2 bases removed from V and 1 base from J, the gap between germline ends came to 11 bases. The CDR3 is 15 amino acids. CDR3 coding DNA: TGTGCCAGCAGCCAAAGTGCGCAGGAGAACACTGAAGCTTTCTTT. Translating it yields CASSQSAQENTEAFF.

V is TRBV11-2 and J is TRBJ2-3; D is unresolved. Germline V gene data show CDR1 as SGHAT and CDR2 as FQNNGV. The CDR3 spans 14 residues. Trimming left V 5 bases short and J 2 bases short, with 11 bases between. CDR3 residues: CASSLLGLTDTQYF. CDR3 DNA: TGTGCCAGCAGCCTACTGGGTCTCACAGATACGCAGTATTTT.

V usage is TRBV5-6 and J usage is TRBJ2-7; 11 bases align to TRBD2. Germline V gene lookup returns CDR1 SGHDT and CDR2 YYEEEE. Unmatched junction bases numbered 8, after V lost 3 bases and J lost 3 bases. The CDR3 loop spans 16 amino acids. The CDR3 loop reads CASSSLAGGPVYEQYF. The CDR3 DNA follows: TGTGCCAGCAGCTCCTTAGCGGGAGGGCCGGTCTACGAGCAGTACTTC.

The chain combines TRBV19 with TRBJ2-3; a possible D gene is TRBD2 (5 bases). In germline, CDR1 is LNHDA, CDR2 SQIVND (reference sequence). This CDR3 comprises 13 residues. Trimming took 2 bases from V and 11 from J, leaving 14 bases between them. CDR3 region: CASSISGGREQYF. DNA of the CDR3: TGTGCCAGTAGTATATCTGGAGGTAGGGAGCAGTATTTT.

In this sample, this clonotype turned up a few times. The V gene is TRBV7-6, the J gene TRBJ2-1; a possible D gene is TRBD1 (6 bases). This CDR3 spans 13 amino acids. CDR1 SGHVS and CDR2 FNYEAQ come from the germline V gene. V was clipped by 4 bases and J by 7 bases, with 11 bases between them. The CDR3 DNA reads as TGTGCCAGCAGCTCAGGGGTTCTGAATGAGCAGTTCTTC. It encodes CASSSGVLNEQFF.

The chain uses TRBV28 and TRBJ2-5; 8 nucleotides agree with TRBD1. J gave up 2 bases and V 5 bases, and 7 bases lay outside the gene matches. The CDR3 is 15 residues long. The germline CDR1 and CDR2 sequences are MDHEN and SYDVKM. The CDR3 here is CASSPRTGFQETQYF. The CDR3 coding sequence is TGTGCCAGCAGTCCCAGGACAGGGTTTCAAGAGACCCAGTACTTC.

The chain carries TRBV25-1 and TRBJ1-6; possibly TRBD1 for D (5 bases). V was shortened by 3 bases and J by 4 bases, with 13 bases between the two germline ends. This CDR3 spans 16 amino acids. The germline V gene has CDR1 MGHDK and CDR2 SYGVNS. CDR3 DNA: TGTGCCAGCAGTGACGCCCCGCCAGGGTATAATTCACCCCTCCACTTT. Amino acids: CASSDAPPGYNSPLHF.

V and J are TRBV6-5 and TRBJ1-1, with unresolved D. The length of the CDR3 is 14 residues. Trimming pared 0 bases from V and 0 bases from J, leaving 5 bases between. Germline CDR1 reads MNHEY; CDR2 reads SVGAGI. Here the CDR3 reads CASSYSNLNTEAFF. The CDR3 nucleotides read TGTGCCAGCAGTTACTCGAATCTGAACACTGAAGCTTTCTTT.

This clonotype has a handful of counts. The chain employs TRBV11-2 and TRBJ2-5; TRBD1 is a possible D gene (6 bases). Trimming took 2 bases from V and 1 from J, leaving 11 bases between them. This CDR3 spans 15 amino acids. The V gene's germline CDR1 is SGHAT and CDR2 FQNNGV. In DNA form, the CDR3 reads TGTGCCAGCAGCTTACCCACCAGGGGCCAAGAGACCCAGTACTTC. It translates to CASSLPTRGQETQYF.

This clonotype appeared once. CDR3 sequence (DNA): TGTGCCAGCAGCGTGGGACAGGGGGACACTGAAGCTTTCTTT. It codes for CASSVGQGDTEAFF. The J gene is TRBJ1-1, the V gene TRBV5-8; 11 nucleotides match TRBD1. The germline gives CDR1 SGHTS, CDR2 YDEGEE. CDR3 length equals 14 residues. Losses at the gene ends were 4 bases for V and 3 bases for J; bases not matched to a gene: 2.

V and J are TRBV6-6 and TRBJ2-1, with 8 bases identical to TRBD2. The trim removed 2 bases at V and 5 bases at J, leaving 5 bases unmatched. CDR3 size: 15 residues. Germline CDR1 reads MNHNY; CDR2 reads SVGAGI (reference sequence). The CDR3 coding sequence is TGTGCCAGCAGTTACAAGATAGCGGGGCACAATGAGCAGTTCTTC. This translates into CASSYKIAGHNEQFF.

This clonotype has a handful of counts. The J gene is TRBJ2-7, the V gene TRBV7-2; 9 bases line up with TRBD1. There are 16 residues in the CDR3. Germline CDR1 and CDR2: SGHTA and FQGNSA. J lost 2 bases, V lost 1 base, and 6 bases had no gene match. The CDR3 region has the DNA TGTGCCAGCAGCTTAGACCGGGACAGGGAAACCTACGAGCAGTACTTC. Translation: CASSLDRDRETYEQYF.

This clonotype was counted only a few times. For the CDR3, the DNA is TGTGCCAGCAGCTTTGGAGGGGGGGCTCAAAATGAGCAGTTCTTC. This encodes CASSFGGGAQNEQFF. V gene TRBV11-2 combines with J gene TRBJ2-1; D might be TRBD2 (7 bases). From germline, CDR1 is SGHAT and CDR2 FQNNGV. Deletions cut 3 bases from V and 7 bases from J, with 16 bases between. The CDR3 spans 15 residues.

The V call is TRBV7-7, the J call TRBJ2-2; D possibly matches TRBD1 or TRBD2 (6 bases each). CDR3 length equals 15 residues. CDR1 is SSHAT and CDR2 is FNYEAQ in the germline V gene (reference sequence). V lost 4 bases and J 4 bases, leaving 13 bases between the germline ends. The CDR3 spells CASSSEGGVTGELFF. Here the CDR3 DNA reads TGTGCCAGCAGCTCCGAGGGGGGAGTCACCGGGGAGCTGTTTTTT.

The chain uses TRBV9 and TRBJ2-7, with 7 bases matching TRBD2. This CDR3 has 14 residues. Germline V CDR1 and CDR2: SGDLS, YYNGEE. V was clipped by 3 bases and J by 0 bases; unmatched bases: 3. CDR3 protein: CASSGRDYSYEQYF. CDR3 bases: TGTGCCAGCAGCGGCCGGGACTACTCCTACGAGCAGTACTTC. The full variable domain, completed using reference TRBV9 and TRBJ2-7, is DSGVTQTPKHLITATGQRVTLRCSPRSGDLSVYWYQQSLDQGLQFLIQYYNGEERAKGNILERFSAQQFPDLHSELNLSSLELGDSALYFCASSGRDYSYEQYFGPGTRLTVT.

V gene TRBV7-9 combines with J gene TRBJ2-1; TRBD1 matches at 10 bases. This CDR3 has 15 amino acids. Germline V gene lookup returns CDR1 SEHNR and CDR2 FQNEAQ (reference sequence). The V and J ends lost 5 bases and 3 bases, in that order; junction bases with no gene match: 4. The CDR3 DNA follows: TGTGCCAGCAGCCAGGGACAGGGGTTCTACAATGAGCAGTTCTTC. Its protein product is CASSQGQGFYNEQFF.

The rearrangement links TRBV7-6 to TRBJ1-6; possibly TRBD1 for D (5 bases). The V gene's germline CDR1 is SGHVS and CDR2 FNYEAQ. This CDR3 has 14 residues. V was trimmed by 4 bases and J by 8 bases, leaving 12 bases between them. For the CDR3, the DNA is TGTGCCAGCAGCTCAGGGCAGAATTATTCACCCCTCCACTTT. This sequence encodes CASSSGQNYSPLHF.

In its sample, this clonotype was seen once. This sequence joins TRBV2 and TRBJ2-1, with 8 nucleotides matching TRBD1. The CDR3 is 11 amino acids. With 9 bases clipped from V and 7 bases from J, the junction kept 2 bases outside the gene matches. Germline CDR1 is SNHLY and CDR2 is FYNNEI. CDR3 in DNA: TGTGCCAGGGACAGGGTGAATGAGCAGTTCTTC. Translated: CARDRVNEQFF.

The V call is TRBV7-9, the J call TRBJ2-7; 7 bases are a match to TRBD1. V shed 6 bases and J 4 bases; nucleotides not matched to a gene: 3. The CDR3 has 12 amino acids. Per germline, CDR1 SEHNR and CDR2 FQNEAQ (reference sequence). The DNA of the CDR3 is TGTGCCAGCAGGGGCAGGGGGTACGAGCAGTACTTC. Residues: CASRGRGYEQYF.

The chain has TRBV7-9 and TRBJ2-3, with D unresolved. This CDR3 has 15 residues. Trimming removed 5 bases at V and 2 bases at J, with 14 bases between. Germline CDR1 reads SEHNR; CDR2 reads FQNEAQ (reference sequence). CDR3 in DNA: TGTGCCAGCAGCCCTTTTAGAGAGAACACAGATACGCAGTATTTT. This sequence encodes CASSPFRENTDTQYF.

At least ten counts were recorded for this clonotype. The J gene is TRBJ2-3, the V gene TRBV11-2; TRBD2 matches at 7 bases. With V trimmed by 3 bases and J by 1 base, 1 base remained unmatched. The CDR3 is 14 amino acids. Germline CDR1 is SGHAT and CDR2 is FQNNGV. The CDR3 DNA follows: TGTGCCAGCAGCTTCGCGGGGGGCACAGATACGCAGTATTTT. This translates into CASSFAGGTDTQYF.

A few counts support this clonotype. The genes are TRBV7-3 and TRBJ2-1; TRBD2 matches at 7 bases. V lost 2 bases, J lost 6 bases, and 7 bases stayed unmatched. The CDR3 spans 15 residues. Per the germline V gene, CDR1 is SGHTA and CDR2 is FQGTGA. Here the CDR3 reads CASSLARGVSNEQFF. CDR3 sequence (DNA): TGTGCCAGCAGCTTAGCCCGGGGGGTCAGCAATGAGCAGTTCTTC.

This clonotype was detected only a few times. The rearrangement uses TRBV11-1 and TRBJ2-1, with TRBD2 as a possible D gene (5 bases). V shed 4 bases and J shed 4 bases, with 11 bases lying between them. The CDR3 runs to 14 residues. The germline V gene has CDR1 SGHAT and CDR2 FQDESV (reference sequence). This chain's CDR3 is CASSWTSKYNEQFF. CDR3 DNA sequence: TGTGCCAGCAGCTGGACTTCCAAGTACAATGAGCAGTTCTTC.

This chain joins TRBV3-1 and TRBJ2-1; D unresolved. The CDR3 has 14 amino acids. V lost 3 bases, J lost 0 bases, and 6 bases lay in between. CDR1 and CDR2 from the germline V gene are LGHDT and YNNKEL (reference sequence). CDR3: CASSHPSSYNEQFF. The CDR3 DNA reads TGTGCCAGCAGCCACCCTTCCTCCTACAATGAGCAGTTCTTC.

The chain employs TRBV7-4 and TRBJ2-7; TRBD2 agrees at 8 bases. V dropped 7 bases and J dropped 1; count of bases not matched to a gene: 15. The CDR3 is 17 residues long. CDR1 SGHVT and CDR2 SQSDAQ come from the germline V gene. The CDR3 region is CASTGGSGSLVSYEQYF. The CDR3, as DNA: TGTGCCAGCACCGGGGGAAGCGGGAGTCTGGTATCCTACGAGCAGTACTTC.

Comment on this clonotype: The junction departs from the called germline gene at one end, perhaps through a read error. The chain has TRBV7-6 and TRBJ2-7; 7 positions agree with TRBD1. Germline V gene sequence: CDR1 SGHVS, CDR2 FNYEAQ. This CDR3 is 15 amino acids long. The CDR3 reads CVSSLEDRDTYEQYF. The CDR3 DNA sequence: TGTGTCAGCAGCTTAGAAGACAGGGATACCTACGAGCAGTACTTC.

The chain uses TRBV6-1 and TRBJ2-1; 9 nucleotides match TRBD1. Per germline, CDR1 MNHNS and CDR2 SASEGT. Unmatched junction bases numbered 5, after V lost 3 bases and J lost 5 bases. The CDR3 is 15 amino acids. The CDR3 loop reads CASSDGTGFNNEQFF. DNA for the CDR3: TGTGCCAGCAGTGATGGGACAGGGTTCAACAATGAGCAGTTCTTC.